This T cell receptor beta chain was recorded in a study of shared clonotypes between healthy human individuals. About the study: Contributing individuals were a couple of females and a few males aged 18 to 49. Notes on the study in general: Rarefaction showed sorted-subset sequencing was incomplete despite large depth.

A remark on this clone: Antigen: not known.

Trimming removed 3 bases from V and 3 bases from J, with 15 bases in between. The germline gives CDR1 KGHSH, CDR2 LQKENI. The CDR3 totals 16 residues. Evenly divided among several immunoSEQ plates was the genomic DNA of each subset. Authors' data handling: ImmunoSEQ yielded junction-only sequences lacking quality scores, so filtering differed. Some clones are missing from TCRdb's copy, which holds only in-frame ones; the method was immunoSEQ multiplex PCR. V and J calls and clone size are given by that table; D and trimming were obtained from the DNA. The sample carries roughly 1,600,000 clones, approximately 98.5% recorded once.

The sequence derives from a man aged 30 to 39 in good health. Sequencing was performed on naive CD4+ T cells sorted from blood. Subset specified: CD45RA+ positively selected. The chain uses TRBV18 and TRBJ2-1, with D perhaps matching TRBD2 (5 bases). The DNA for the CDR3 is TGTGCCAGCTCACCGCAGCGTCCCGACTACTACAATGAGCAGTTCTTC. Its protein is CASSPQRPDYYNEQFF.